The rows below give T cell receptor beta chains drawn from one sample of a study of identical twins. TCRdb re-called the 5' RACE reads with MiXCR, one entry per CDR3 protein. The sample holds roughly 710,000 distinct CDR3 sequences, 6% to 6.5% seen once. The sample taken for sequencing was naive T cells sorted from blood. The source is a man aged 18 to 30 in good health. CDR3s include the opening cysteine and the closing phenylalanine or tryptophan. A D gene is named only where the DNA matches it firmly. Not all rows give a size; the values are once, few, many and, for expanded clones, a class.

CDR3 protein	CDR3 DNA	D gene	V gene	J gene	clone size
CASSSRQAMNTEAFF	TGTGCCAGCAGCTCCCGACAGGCCATGAACACTGAAGCTTTCTTT	.	TRBV7-6	TRBJ1-1	few
CASSFRGANSPLHF	TGTGCCAGCAGCTTCAGGGGCGCCAATTCACCCCTCCACTTT	.	TRBV7-9	TRBJ1-6	many
CASARDRNYGYTF	TGTGCCAGCGCGAGGGACAGAAACTATGGCTACACCTTC	TRBD1	TRBV27	TRBJ1-2	few
CSASGRGTYEQYF	TGCAGTGCTAGCGGGCGGGGAACCTACGAGCAGTACTTC	.	TRBV20-1	TRBJ2-7	few
CASRPGGVGLDTQYF	TGTGCCAGCCGTCCCGGGGGCGTCGGGTTAGATACGCAGTATTTT	.	TRBV28	TRBJ2-3	many
CSARDRSGRGTEAFF	TGCAGTGCTAGAGATCGCAGCGGGAGGGGGACTGAAGCTTTCTTT	.	TRBV20-1	TRBJ1-1	.
CASSASGDSSYNEQFF	TGTGCCAGCAGCGCCAGCGGGGATAGCTCCTACAATGAGCAGTTCTTC	TRBD2	TRBV7-3	TRBJ2-1	few
CASSPTSGRAHEQFF	TGTGCCAGCAGTCCAACTAGCGGGAGGGCCCATGAGCAGTTCTTC	TRBD2	TRBV7-2	TRBJ2-1	few
CSARDGTGGIRPSYTDTQYF	TGCAGTGCTAGAGATGGGACCGGTGGTATTAGGCCGTCCTACACAGATACGCAGTATTTT	.	TRBV20-1	TRBJ2-3	many
CASSLPPTLAANEQFF	TGTGCCAGCAGCCTCCCTCCTACACTAGCGGCCAATGAGCAGTTCTTC	TRBD2	TRBV7-9	TRBJ2-1	.
CASRRLRDFSYEQYF	TGTGCCAGCAGACGCCTCCGGGACTTCTCCTACGAGCAGTACTTC	.	TRBV7-2	TRBJ2-7	.
CASSSTGGNSNQPQHF	TGTGCCAGCAGTTCTACAGGGGGGAATAGCAATCAGCCCCAGCATTTT	TRBD1	TRBV12-3/TRBV12-4	TRBJ1-5	many
CASSPGQNNSPLHF	TGTGCCAGCAGCCCCGGACAAAATAATTCACCCCTCCACTTT	.	TRBV12-3/TRBV12-4	TRBJ1-6	many
CSARDQGQGFLGNQPQHF	TGCAGTGCTAGAGATCAGGGACAGGGTTTTCTGGGCAATCAGCCCCAGCATTTT	TRBD1	TRBV20-1	TRBJ1-5	few
CASSQRQGLVHEQFF	TGCGCCAGCAGTCAGCGACAGGGACTGGTCCATGAGCAGTTCTTC	.	TRBV23-1	TRBJ2-1	few
CASSLTSVGNEQFF	TGTGCCAGCAGCTTAACTAGCGTTGGCAATGAGCAGTTCTTC	TRBD2	TRBV7-6	TRBJ2-1	.
CAGRDSLNTEAFF	TGTGCCGGACGGGACAGCCTGAACACTGAAGCTTTCTTT	TRBD1	TRBV18	TRBJ1-1	.